This entry lists 5 T cell receptor beta chains sequenced from one sample in a study of blood T cell repertoires in COVID-19. Produced via immunoSEQ multiplex PCR; TCRdb's table is partial and in-frame only. Of around 140,000 clones listed, about three quarters are singletons. Specimen: PBMCs or T cells enriched from blood (not recorded which). Source of these receptors: a woman in her fifties or sixties who had recovered from COVID-19.

The chain links TRBV24-1 to TRBJ1-2; D remains unclear. The CDR3 sequence is 17 residues long. Germline V lookup: CDR1 KGHDR, CDR2 SFDVKD. The V end was cut by 4 bases, the J end by 5 bases, with 22 bases between. The CDR3 DNA reads as TGTGCCACCAGTGACTCTGGCGGGGAAGGGCAAATTTATGGCTACACCTTC. Protein sequence: CATSDSGGEGQIYGYTF.

V gene TRBV10-1 combines with J gene TRBJ1-5, with D unclear. The germline V and J ends were trimmed by 9 bases and 5 bases, with 11 bases remaining between them. The CDR3 sequence is 12 residues long. CDR1 is WNHNN and CDR2 is SYGVQD in the germline V gene (reference sequence). The CDR3 region has the DNA TGCGCCAGGAGTTTGCGGGATCAGCCCCAGCATTTT. It yields the protein CARSLRDQPQHF.

CDR3 coding DNA: TGTGCCAGCAGGGCCCGACAGGGGATTAATCAGCCCCAGCATTTT. Protein sequence: CASRARQGINQPQHF. This sequence joins TRBV6-5 and TRBJ1-5, with 8 positions matching TRBD1. The V segment lost 6 bases and the J segment 4 bases; nucleotides outside the gene matches: 8. Germline assignment: CDR1 MNHEY and CDR2 SVGAGI. The CDR3 consists of 15 residues.

The chain joins TRBV7-3 to TRBJ1-1; tentatively, D is TRBD1 (5 bases). The CDR3 length is 15 residues. Germline CDR1 is SGHTA and CDR2 is FQGTGA. Between the trimmed V and J ends, which lost 3 bases and 0 bases, there was a span of 11 bases. The CDR3 DNA reads as TGTGCCAGCAGCTTGGGGGGGTTAATGAACACTGAAGCTTTCTTT. Its protein is CASSLGGLMNTEAFF.

CDR3 bases: TGTGCCAGCACCGAGCGGGGGAGGGGAGATACGCAGTATTTT. It is translated as CASTERGRGDTQYF. The chain combines TRBV6-5 with TRBJ2-3; TRBD2 aligns across 8 bases. Germline V gene lookup returns CDR1 MNHEY and CDR2 SVGAGI. There are 14 residues in the CDR3. V lost 7 bases to trimming and J lost 5 bases; unmatched junction nucleotides: 8.